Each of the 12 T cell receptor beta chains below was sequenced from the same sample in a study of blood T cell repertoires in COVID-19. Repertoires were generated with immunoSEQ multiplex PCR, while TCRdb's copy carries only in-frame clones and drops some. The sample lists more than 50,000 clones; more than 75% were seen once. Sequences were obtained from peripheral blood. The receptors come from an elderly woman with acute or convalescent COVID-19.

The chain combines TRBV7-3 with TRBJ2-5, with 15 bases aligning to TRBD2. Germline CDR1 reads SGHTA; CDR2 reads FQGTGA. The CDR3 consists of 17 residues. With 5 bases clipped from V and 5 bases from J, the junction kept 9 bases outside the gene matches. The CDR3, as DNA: TGTGCCAGCAGCCCAGGACTAGCGGGAGGGCCGTGGGAGACCCAGTACTTC. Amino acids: CASSPGLAGGPWETQYF.

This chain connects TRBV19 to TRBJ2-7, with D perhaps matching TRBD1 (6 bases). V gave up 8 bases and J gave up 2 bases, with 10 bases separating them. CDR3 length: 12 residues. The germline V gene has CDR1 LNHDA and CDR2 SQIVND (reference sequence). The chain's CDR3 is CASGQYPYEQYF. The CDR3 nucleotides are TGTGCCAGTGGACAGTACCCCTACGAGCAGTACTTC. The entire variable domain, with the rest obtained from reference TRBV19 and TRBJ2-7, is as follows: DGGITQSPKYLFRKEGQNVTLSCEQNLNHDAMYWYRQDPGQGLRLIYYSQIVNDFQKGDIAEGYSVSREKKESFPLTVTSAQKNPTAFYLCASGQYPYEQYFGPGTRLTVT.

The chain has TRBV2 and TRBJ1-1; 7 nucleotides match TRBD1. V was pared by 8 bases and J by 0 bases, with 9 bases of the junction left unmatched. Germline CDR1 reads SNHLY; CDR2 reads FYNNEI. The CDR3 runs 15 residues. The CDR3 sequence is CASDRDSLMNTEAFF. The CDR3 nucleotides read TGTGCCAGCGACCGGGACAGTCTTATGAACACTGAAGCTTTCTTT.

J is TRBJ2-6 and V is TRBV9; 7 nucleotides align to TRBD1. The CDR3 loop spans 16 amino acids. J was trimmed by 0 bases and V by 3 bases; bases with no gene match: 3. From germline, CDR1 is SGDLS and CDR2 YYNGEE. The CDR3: CASSDDRDSGANVLTF. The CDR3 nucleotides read TGTGCCAGCAGCGATGACAGGGACTCTGGGGCCAACGTCCTGACTTTC.

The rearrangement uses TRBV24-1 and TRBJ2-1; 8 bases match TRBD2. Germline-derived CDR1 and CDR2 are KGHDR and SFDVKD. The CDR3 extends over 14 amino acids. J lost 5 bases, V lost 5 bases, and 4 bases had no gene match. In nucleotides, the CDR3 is TGTGCCACCAGTGGTGCGGGAGGCCACAATGAGCAGTTCTTC. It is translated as CATSGAGGHNEQFF.

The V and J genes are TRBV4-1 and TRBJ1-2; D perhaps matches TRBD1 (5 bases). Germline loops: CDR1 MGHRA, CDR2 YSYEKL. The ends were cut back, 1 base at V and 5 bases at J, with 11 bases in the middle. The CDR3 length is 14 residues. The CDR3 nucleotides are TGCGCCAGCAGCCAAGTTCGACAGTCTTATGGCTACACCTTC. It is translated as CASSQVRQSYGYTF.

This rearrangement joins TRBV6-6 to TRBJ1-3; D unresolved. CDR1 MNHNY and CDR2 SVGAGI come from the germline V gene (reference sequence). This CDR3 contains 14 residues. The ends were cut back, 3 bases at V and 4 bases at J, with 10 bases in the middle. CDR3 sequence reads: CASSYGLIGNTIYF. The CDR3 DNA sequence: TGTGCCAGCAGTTATGGCCTCATAGGAAACACCATATATTTT.

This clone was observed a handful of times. The chain's CDR3 is CASSDLGQGTNTGELFF. The CDR3 nucleotides read TGTGCCAGCAGCGACTTAGGACAGGGGACGAACACCGGGGAGCTGTTTTTT. This sequence joins TRBV28 and TRBJ2-2; 9 bases are shared with TRBD1. Looked up from germline, CDR1 is MDHEN and CDR2 is SYDVKM. Unmatched junction bases numbered 8, after V lost 6 bases and J lost 0 bases. CDR3 length: 17 residues.

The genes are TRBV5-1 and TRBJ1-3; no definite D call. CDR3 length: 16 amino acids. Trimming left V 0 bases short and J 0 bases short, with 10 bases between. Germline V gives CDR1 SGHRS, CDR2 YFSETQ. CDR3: CASSLDDGVSGNTIYF. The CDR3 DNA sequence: TGCGCCAGCAGCTTGGACGATGGAGTCTCTGGAAACACCATATATTTT.

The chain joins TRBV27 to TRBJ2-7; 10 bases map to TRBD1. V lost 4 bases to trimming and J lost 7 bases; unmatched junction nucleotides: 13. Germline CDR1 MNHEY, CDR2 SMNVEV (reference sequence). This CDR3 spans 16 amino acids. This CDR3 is CASSSRDRGLGLEQYF. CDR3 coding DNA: TGTGCCAGCAGTTCCCGGGACAGGGGCCTCGGTTTGGAGCAGTACTTC.

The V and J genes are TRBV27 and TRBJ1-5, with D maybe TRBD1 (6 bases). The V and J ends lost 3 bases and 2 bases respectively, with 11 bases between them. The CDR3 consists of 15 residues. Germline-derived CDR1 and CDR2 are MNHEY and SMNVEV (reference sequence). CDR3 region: CASSFGGGGNQPQHF. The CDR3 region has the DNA TGTGCCAGCAGTTTCGGGGGGGGCGGCAATCAGCCCCAGCATTTT.

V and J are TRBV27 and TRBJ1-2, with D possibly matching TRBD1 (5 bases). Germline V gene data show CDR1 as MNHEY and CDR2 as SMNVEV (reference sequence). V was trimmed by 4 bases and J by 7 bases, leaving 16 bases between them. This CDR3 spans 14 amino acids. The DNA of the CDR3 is TGTGCCAGCAGTTCCCTCGGGGGACCCCTTGGCTACACCTTC. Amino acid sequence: CASSSLGGPLGYTF.